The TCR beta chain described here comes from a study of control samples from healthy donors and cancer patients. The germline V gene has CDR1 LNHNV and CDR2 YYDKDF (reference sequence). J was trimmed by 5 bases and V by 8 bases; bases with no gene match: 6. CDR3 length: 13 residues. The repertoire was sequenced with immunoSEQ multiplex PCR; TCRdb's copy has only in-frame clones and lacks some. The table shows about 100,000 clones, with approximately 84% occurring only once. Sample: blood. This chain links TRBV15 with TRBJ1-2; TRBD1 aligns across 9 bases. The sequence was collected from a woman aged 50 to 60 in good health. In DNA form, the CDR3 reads TGTGCCACCGGAAACAGGGGGCATTATGGCTACACCTTC. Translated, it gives CATGNRGHYGYTF.